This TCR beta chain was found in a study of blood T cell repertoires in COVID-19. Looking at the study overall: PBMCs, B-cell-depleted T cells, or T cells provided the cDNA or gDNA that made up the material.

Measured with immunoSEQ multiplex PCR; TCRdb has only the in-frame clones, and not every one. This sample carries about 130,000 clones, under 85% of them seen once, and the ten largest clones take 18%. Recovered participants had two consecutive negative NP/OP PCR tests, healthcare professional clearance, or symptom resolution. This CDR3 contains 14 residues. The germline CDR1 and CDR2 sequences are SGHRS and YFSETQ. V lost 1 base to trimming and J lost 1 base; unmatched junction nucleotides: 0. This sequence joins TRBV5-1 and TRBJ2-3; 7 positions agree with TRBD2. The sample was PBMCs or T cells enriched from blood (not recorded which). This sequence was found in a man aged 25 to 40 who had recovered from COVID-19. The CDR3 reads CASSLSGGTDTQYF. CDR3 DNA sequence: TGCGCCAGCAGCTTGAGCGGGGGCACAGATACGCAGTATTTT.